Here is one T cell receptor (beta chain) with its context. This clonotype has a count of ten or more. Its antigen is unknown. No quality values exist for individual bases; no much larger clone is one base distant. The TCR beta CDR3 regions were amplified from RNA transcripts. The first round of RT-PCR for the TCR CDR3 was performed with the HTBI primer set and the Qiagen OneStep RT-PCR kit. Libraries were constructed in a second round of multiplex PCR, after which size selection and purification were performed. The libraries were sequenced on an Illumina HiSeq2000 using paired-end 100 bp reads. The authors processed their data as follows. SOAPnuke was used to process the raw data, throwing out any read that contained adapters or uncalled bases, had a mean Phred below 15, or lacked an exact constant-primer or identifier match. COPE v1.2.5 was used to merge the high-quality paired reads, and each unique nucleotide sequence was defined as a clonotype. MiTCR v1.1 was used to align clonotypes to the IMGT TRBV, TRBD and TRBJ reference segments. The analysis included only V-J combinations with a frequency above 0.0001, which together covered more than 98% of the repertoires. A TCS score was defined as the ratio between F50 (clonal expansion) and ExV (chaos), using BLOSUM62-based TCRdist between CDR3 peptides within each V-J. Welch's t-statistics and random forest reduced 450 to 600 V-J features to 13, which were used in a naive Bayes classifier (R e1071). The public reads were quality trimmed at Q25 with fastp and then assembled into clones with MiXCR by TCRdb, keeping productive beta chains. Rows are combined by CDR3 protein, so each entry shows the most common genes and DNA. The V and J calls follow TCRdb's processing rather than the paper's. Recorded for this sample are fewer than 350,000 distinct CDR3 sequences; 18% of them occurred a single time. The top ten clones comprise roughly a sixth of the sample.

Moderately to severely active disease, a Clinical Activity Score of at least 3, a NOSPECS grade of at least 4, and a duration under 3 months were present in ophthalmopathy patients. Exclusion was applied to patients with uncontrolled infections, other autoimmune diseases, pregnancy or lactation. Diagnoses were established on the basis of clinical symptoms, serum thyroxine and TRAb, thyroid ultrasound, and orbital computed tomography. Ficoll-Paque density gradient centrifugation was used to isolate PBMCs from approximately 10 ml of fresh peripheral blood. Total RNA was extracted with Trizol reagent, and quality was checked on an Agilent 2100 Bioanalyzer. These data are taken from a study of T cells in Graves' hyperthyroidism and ophthalmopathy (dated by TCRdb to between 2018 and 2021). With regard to the full study: Peripheral blood samples were taken at initial diagnosis, before any treatment was given. To identify TCR V-J signatures that set the groups apart, the researchers used a discovery cohort of 100 patients, made up of under 50 with Graves' ophthalmopathy and some 55 with stable Graves' hyperthyroidism. An independent validation cohort of some 18 hyperthyroidism patients and 17 patients who later progressed to ophthalmopathy tested prospective prediction of ophthalmopathy. The roughly 94 discovery patients were randomly split 7:3 into training and test sets. In addition, the study compared T-cell repertoires in thyroid tissue and in blood from five or six Graves' hyperthyroidism patients. After blood sampling, hyperthyroidism patients were treated with methimazole at a starting dose of 30 mg daily, and ophthalmopathy patients were treated with high-dose intravenous methylprednisolone. TCR Vbeta CDR3 sequencing of 135 peripheral blood samples (more than 40 ophthalmopathy, about 75 hyperthyroidism and roughly 17 progressor patients) is reported in the paper.

Broad study findings and their caveats: Sample size was not statistically predetermined, and investigators were not blinded to group allocation. A 13 V-J signature model separated ophthalmopathy from stable hyperthyroidism, with over 85% sensitivity and about 81% specificity in cross-validation and 80%/75% in testing. In validation, the model predicted progression to ophthalmopathy with roughly 70% sensitivity and 72% to 85% specificity, a median of about 6 months before onset. Blood samples also contained most of the expanded thyroid clonotypes (frequency above 0.001), which suggests that blood repertoires may reflect thyroid immune responses.

Sequences ENHRY (CDR1) and SYGVKD (CDR2) are obtained from the germline V gene. V and J are truncated by 10 bases and 0 bases respectively, leaving an intervening sequence of 15 bases. Counted from cysteine to phenylalanine, this CDR3 has 14 amino acids. The only DNA kept is the CDR3, 42 bases in frame from the first base. This sequence originates from a woman between 35 and 50 years old with Graves' ophthalmopathy. Rearrangement joined TRBV10-3 to TRBJ2-5, with TRBD2 tentatively as D gene (6 bases match). The sample comprised blood. Here the CDR3 is given as CATRPGLHQETQYF. The nucleotide sequence is TGTGCCACACGCCCGGGACTCCACCAAGAGACCCAGTACTTC.